Below are 15 T cell receptor beta chains sequenced from a single sample in a study of blood T cells in healthy people across ages. Through a sample-barcoded 5' primer and a J-beta primer mix, a second PCR was run for 7 to 11 cycles. Using its own MiXCR run on the 5' RACE reads, TCRdb lists one record per CDR3 protein. The data show some 1.4 million distinct CDR3 sequences, 42% seen once. The sequenced sample consisted of blood. The receptors were sampled from a woman younger than 35 in good health.

This clonotype has only a few counts. This chain uses TRBV12-3 or TRBV12-4 with TRBJ1-2; D is ambiguous. This CDR3 is 13 amino acids long. V dropped 1 base and J dropped 4 bases, with 7 bases sitting between them. CDR3 in DNA: TGTGCCAGCAGTTTAGATATCGGCTATGGCTACACCTTC. Its protein product is CASSLDIGYGYTF.

This clonotype was counted only a few times. This rearrangement joins TRBV7-3 to TRBJ2-3; 9 bases map to TRBD2. The CDR3 is 17 amino acids. V lost 0 bases and J lost 4; bases outside the gene matches: 8. Germline loops: CDR1 SGHTA, CDR2 FQGTGA. CDR3 DNA: TGTGCCAGCAGCTTAACGAGGGGAGCGGGGGGCCCAGATACGCAGTATTTT. This codes for CASSLTRGAGGPDTQYF.

This chain joins TRBV6-1 and TRBJ2-7, with 10 bases that match TRBD2. Losses at the gene ends were 3 bases for V and 0 bases for J; bases not matched to a gene: 2. Germline loops: CDR1 MNHNS, CDR2 SASEGT. The CDR3 is 15 residues long. CDR3 DNA sequence: TGTGCCAGCAGTGACCCTAGCGGGAGCTCCTACGAGCAGTACTTC. This sequence encodes CASSDPSGSSYEQYF.

In its sample, this clonotype was seen a few times. Here the CDR3 DNA reads TGTGCCAGCAGCTGGGGCAGATCGGGGTACGAGCAGTACTTC. It yields the protein CASSWGRSGYEQYF. The chain uses TRBV5-5 and TRBJ2-7; D possibly uses TRBD1 or TRBD2 (5 bases each). Trimming removed 3 bases from V and 4 bases from J, with 14 bases in between. The CDR3 runs 14 residues. Germline V gene lookup returns CDR1 SGHKS and CDR2 YYEKEE (reference sequence).

The V and J genes are TRBV6-5 and TRBJ2-1, with 11 positions matching TRBD2. J lost 7 bases, V lost 7 bases, and 9 bases had no gene match. Looked up from germline, CDR1 is MNHEY and CDR2 is SVGAGI. The CDR3 has 15 residues. The CDR3 loop reads CASTKTSGSSNEQFF. The CDR3 coding sequence is TGTGCCAGCACCAAAACTAGCGGGAGCTCTAATGAGCAGTTCTTC.

Here the CDR3 DNA reads TGCAGTGCTAGGGACAGGGTCGCGAACACCGGGGAGCTGTTTTTT. Translating gives CSARDRVANTGELFF. The rearrangement joins TRBV20-1 to TRBJ2-2, with 8 bases aligning to TRBD1. The CDR3 extends over 15 amino acids. J was trimmed by 0 bases and V by 3 bases; bases with no gene match: 3. Germline V gene sequence: CDR1 DFQATT, CDR2 SNEGSKA (reference sequence).

This clonotype appeared many times. A junction end diverges from the germline sequence, so it may reflect a read error. The gene calls are TRBV5-1 and TRBJ2-1; weak D call: TRBD2 (5 bases). From germline, CDR1 is SGHRS and CDR2 YFSETQ. The CDR3 covers 13 residues. The CDR3 sequence is CASSRGTYNEQFF. In DNA form, the CDR3 reads TGTGCCAGCAGCCGAGGGACCTACAATGAGCAGTTCTTC.

A word on this clonotype: A read error is possible here, since a much larger clone lies one base away. The genes are TRBV11-2 and TRBJ2-7; 10 bases match TRBD2. The CDR3 loop spans 13 amino acids. The V gene's germline CDR1 is SGHAT and CDR2 FQNNGV. Trimming removed 8 bases from V and 10 bases from J; junction bases left unmatched: 11. CDR3 nucleotides: TGTGCCAGCGGCCGAGGACTAGCGGAGGTTCAGTACTTC. It translates to CASGRGLAEVQYF.

The chain combines TRBV10-1 with TRBJ2-2; D gene uncertain. The length of the CDR3 is 13 residues. Germline CDR1 and CDR2: WNHNN and SYGVQD (reference sequence). V shed 10 bases and J shed 4 bases, with 13 bases lying between them. CDR3 protein: CATKEPGTGELFF. The CDR3 nucleotides are TGCGCCACCAAGGAACCGGGCACCGGGGAGCTGTTTTTT.

This clonotype was seen more than once but under ten times. This rearrangement joins TRBV20-1 to TRBJ1-2; D ambiguous. The germline V gene has CDR1 DFQATT and CDR2 SNEGSKA (reference sequence). V was shortened by 4 bases and J by 6 bases, with 21 bases between the two germline ends. This CDR3 has 15 amino acids. CDR3 protein: CSAKPPGRNSHGYTF. As DNA, the CDR3 is TGCAGTGCTAAGCCACCGGGCCGAAACAGCCATGGCTACACCTTC.

This clonotype has just a few counts. The genes are TRBV14 and TRBJ2-1, with 10 nucleotides matching TRBD1. The V gene end was trimmed by 3 bases and the J gene end by 3 bases; junction bases not matched to a gene: 2. The germline gives CDR1 SGHDN, CDR2 FVKESK. The CDR3 sequence is 15 residues long. The CDR3 region is CASSQGQGYYNEQFF. CDR3 DNA sequence: TGTGCCAGCAGCCAGGGACAGGGGTACTACAATGAGCAGTTCTTC.

The V and J genes are TRBV4-1 and TRBJ1-6; tentatively, D is TRBD1 (5 bases). The V gene lost 4 bases and the J gene lost 9 bases, with 19 bases spanning the gap. This CDR3 comprises 16 residues. Germline V gene sequence: CDR1 MGHRA, CDR2 YSYEKL. The CDR3 reads CASSLWRGRWGSPLHF. The DNA of the CDR3 is TGCGCCAGCAGCCTGTGGAGGGGCCGCTGGGGTTCACCCCTCCACTTT.

This sequence joins TRBV12-3 or TRBV12-4 and TRBJ2-3; 11 bases agree with TRBD2. The CDR3 extends over 16 amino acids. V lost 3 bases to trimming and J lost 5 bases; unmatched junction nucleotides: 7. The CDR3 sequence is CASSFIAGGRLDTQYF. The CDR3 coding sequence is TGTGCCAGCAGTTTCATAGCGGGGGGGCGGTTAGATACGCAGTATTTT.

V gene TRBV10-3 combines with J gene TRBJ2-2, with 8 bases lining up with TRBD1. Germline V CDR1 and CDR2: ENHRY, SYGVKD. This CDR3 region has 16 residues. J was trimmed by 4 bases and V by 10 bases; bases with no gene match: 14. This chain's CDR3 is CASRPSTGDATGELFF. CDR3 DNA: TGTGCCAGCAGACCGTCGACAGGGGACGCCACCGGGGAGCTGTTTTTT.

This clonotype was counted only a few times. The J gene is TRBJ2-3, the V gene TRBV20-1; a possible D gene is TRBD2 (6 bases). V was trimmed by 0 bases and J by 4 bases, leaving 14 bases between them. The CDR3 length is 15 residues. Germline V gene data show CDR1 as DFQATT and CDR2 as SNEGSKA (reference sequence). Here the CDR3 reads CSARDLSGSADTQYF. The CDR3 nucleotides read TGCAGTGCTAGAGATCTGTCCGGGAGCGCAGATACGCAGTATTTT.